The entry that follows covers one T cell receptor beta chain sequence. Here immunoSEQ multiplex PCR was the method, and the copy in TCRdb shows in-frame clones only, minus some. The sample holds 35,000 to 45,000 clones, almost 80% seen once. This record belongs to a study of blood T cell repertoires in COVID-19. Study-level background: From T cells, B-cell-depleted T cells, or PBMCs came the material, which was cDNA or gDNA.

The CDR3 is 15 residues long. The germline gives CDR1 SGHTA, CDR2 FQGTGA. The V segment lost 5 bases and the J segment 3 bases; nucleotides outside the gene matches: 6. This sequence was found in a woman aged 80 or older with acute or convalescent COVID-19. This chain connects TRBV7-3 to TRBJ1-2; 10 bases agree with TRBD1. The sample consisted of peripheral blood. The CDR3 sequence is CASSPTGQGYYGYTF. The CDR3 region has the DNA TGTGCCAGCAGCCCGACGGGACAGGGGTACTATGGCTACACCTTC.